This record looks at one T cell receptor beta chain sequence and its context. What it binds is not known. The source of the sample is a study of cytomegalovirus exposure and HLA in healthy donors. Overall study results and limits: Published work reported that the classifier diagnosed cytomegalovirus status with high specificity and sensitivity.

The CDR3 consists of 15 residues. Germline-derived CDR1 and CDR2 are MDHEN and SYDVKM. J gave up 6 bases and V 5 bases, and 7 bases lay outside the gene matches. The PCR had 60 Vbeta and 13 Jbeta primers. The repertoire was sequenced with immunoSEQ multiplex PCR; TCRdb's copy has only in-frame clones and lacks some. The sample carries 150,000 or so clones, 78% recorded once. The chain links TRBV28 to TRBJ2-1, with 10 bases identical to TRBD1. This receptor was taken from a woman between 35 and 50 years old in good health and CMV-seronegative. The sample was PBMCs. The CDR3: CASSRDRGLRNEQFF. The CDR3 bases are TGTGCCAGCAGTAGGGACAGGGGTTTGCGCAATGAGCAGTTCTTC.